This TCR beta chain is from a study of T cells in Graves' hyperthyroidism and ophthalmopathy. Across the whole study: Peripheral blood was taken when the disease was first diagnosed, before any treatment began.

TCR beta CDR3 region amplification was performed from RNA transcripts. The study used the HTBI primer set for a first-round RT-PCR of the TCR CDR3. TCRdb fed the multiplex PCR reads into MiXCR, producing one record per CDR3 protein. The data contain roughly 840,000 distinct CDR3 sequences, over 35% of them singletons. Criteria for exclusion of patients were uncontrolled infection, other autoimmune disease, pregnancy or lactation. Using over 8.5 ml of fresh peripheral blood, PBMCs were prepared. Trimming removed 4 bases at V and 4 bases at J, with 14 bases between. There are 15 residues in the CDR3. The germline V gene encodes CDR1 LNHDA and CDR2 SQIVND (reference sequence).

The V gene is TRBV19, the J gene TRBJ1-5; unclear D gene. Material for sequencing was blood. The source of this sequence is a man younger than 35 with Graves' hyperthyroidism. As DNA, the CDR3 is TGTGCCAGTAGTAACAGTGCAACGAAAAATCAGCCCCAGCATTTT. Its translation is CASSNSATKNQPQHF.